This is a list of T cell receptor beta chains from one sample in a study of cytomegalovirus exposure and HLA in healthy donors. The method was immunoSEQ multiplex PCR; TCRdb's version includes in-frame clones alone and lacks a portion of them. The sample consists of 90,000 to 150,000 clones, roughly 9% of them appearing once. The sequenced sample was PBMCs. These receptors were taken from a woman aged 40 to 49 in good health and CMV-seropositive. CDR3s include the opening cysteine and the closing phenylalanine or tryptophan. The order of the fields is V gene, J gene, CDR3 length, clone size, D gene, CDR3 DNA, CDR3 protein. The D gene is left open where the match is weak. Only some rows state a clone size, as once, few, many or a class for expanded clones.

TRBV19	TRBJ2-7	13	few	TRBD1	TGTGCCAGTAGCGGACAGGGGGTGGTCGAGCAGTACTTC	CASSGQGVVEQYF
TRBV28	TRBJ2-1	17	few	TRBD2	TGTGCCAGCAGTTCGCCGGGACTAGCGGGGAGCTACAATGAGCAGTTCTTC	CASSSPGLAGSYNEQFF
TRBV13	TRBJ2-1	21	.	.	TGTGCCAGCAGCCCGAAGGGGGACGAACAATCCCTCGTCGGGAACTACAATGAGCAGTTCTTC	CASSPKGDEQSLVGNYNEQFF
TRBV6-5	TRBJ2-2	15	few	TRBD1	TGTGCCAGCAAGCGACAGGGGGCGAACACCGGGGAGCTGTTTTTT	CASKRQGANTGELFF
TRBV6-6	TRBJ2-3	16	.	TRBD2	TGTGCCAGCAGTTACTCGAAAGGGACTAGGGGAGATACGCAGTATTTT	CASSYSKGTRGDTQYF
TRBV5-4	TRBJ1-4	13	.	.	TGTGCCAGTTCCGGTCCGCCTAATGAAAAACTGTTTTTT	CASSGPPNEKLFF
TRBV6-1	TRBJ1-2	16	few	.	TGTGCCAGCAGTGACAACAGTGGGAAGGGGCCCCATGGCTACACCTTC	CASSDNSGKGPHGYTF
TRBV6-5	TRBJ1-2	15	.	.	TGTGCCAGCAGTTTATCCGGGAAAGTTCTCTATGGCTACACCTTC	CASSLSGKVLYGYTF
TRBV10-3	TRBJ2-4	15	.	.	TGTGCCATCAGTGATGGCGGAATAGCCAAAAACATTCAGTACTTC	CAISDGGIAKNIQYF
TRBV7-4	TRBJ2-4	19	many	.	TGTGCCAGCAGCCTCCCCGTCTGCGGGGTAAGGATCGGCAAAAACATTCAGTACTTC	CASSLPVCGVRIGKNIQYF
TRBV19	TRBJ1-2	15	few	.	TGTGCCAGTAGTTTACAGACAGGACCCCTCGGCGGCTACACCTTC	CASSLQTGPLGGYTF
TRBV10-3	TRBJ1-1	14	.	.	TGTGCCATCAGTCCCCAATATGGGGGCGAGGAAGCTTTCTTT	CAISPQYGGEEAFF
TRBV6-6	TRBJ1-2	12	few	.	TGTGCCAGCAGTTACGAGGAAAGCGGCTACACCTTC	CASSYEESGYTF
TRBV14	TRBJ2-7	15	few	.	TGTGCCAGCAGCCAAGATCGGAGGAGGGTTTACGAGCAGTACTTC	CASSQDRRRVYEQYF
TRBV7-9	TRBJ1-1	14	few	.	TGTGCCAGCAGCTTAGTTGGGGAGACCACTGAAGCTTTCTTT	CASSLVGETTEAFF
TRBV30	TRBJ1-2	14	few	.	TGTGCCTGGAGTGTAACGACGGCAGGTGAGGGCTACACCTTC	CAWSVTTAGEGYTF
TRBV11-3	TRBJ2-3	14	.	.	TGTGCCAGCAGCTTAGATCCCTCGTCAGATACGCAGTATTTT	CASSLDPSSDTQYF
TRBV18	TRBJ2-7	12	.	TRBD1	TGTGCCAGCTCACGACGACAGGGGAATTCCTACTTC	CASSRRQGNSYF
TRBV6-5	TRBJ2-1	15	few	.	TGTGCCAGCAGTACGGGACACCCAATTTACAATGAGCAGTTCTTC	CASSTGHPIYNEQFF
TRBV6-7	TRBJ2-7	11	.	.	TGTGCCAGCGGAGAGGGATACGAGCAGTACTTC	CASGEGYEQYF
TRBV18	TRBJ2-3	17	.	TRBD2	TGTGCCAGCTCACCCTACTTAGCGGGGGAGAGCACAGATACGCAGTATTTT	CASSPYLAGESTDTQYF
TRBV7-8	TRBJ1-2	12	few	.	TGTGCCAGCAGCTTAAGGAGGGGTGGCTACACCTTC	CASSLRRGGYTF
TRBV7-9	TRBJ1-4	17	.	TRBD1	TGTGCCAGCAGCTTTGGGACAGGGGGCGAGTCTAATGAAAAACTGTTTTTT	CASSFGTGGESNEKLFF
TRBV27	TRBJ2-4	16	.	.	TGTGCCAGCAGTTACTCAGGGGCTACTGCCAAAAACATTCAGTACTTC	CASSYSGATAKNIQYF
TRBV5-1	TRBJ1-1	14	.	.	TGCGCCAGCAGCTTGATAGGGGGGAACACTGAAGCTTTCTTT	CASSLIGGNTEAFF
TRBV5-5	TRBJ2-6	16	once	TRBD2	TGTGCCAGCAGCTCCTCGGGGGGGACTGGGGCCAACGTCCTGACTTTC	CASSSSGGTGANVLTF